The clone carrying this T cell receptor (beta chain) was detected only a few times. Sample donors were healthy Caucasian individuals that came from Russia, aged roughly 6 to 95. Each of the donors had approximately 10 milliliters of peripheral blood drawn into EDTA-treated Vacutainer tubes. A sample-barcoded 5' primer and a J-beta primer mix were used in a second PCR of roughly 7 to 11 cycles. TCRdb analysed the 5' RACE reads with MiXCR anew, one entry per CDR3 protein. Among about 760,000 distinct CDR3 sequences listed, roughly 25% were seen once. The data are from a study of blood T cells in healthy people across ages. This CDR3 has 15 amino acids. CDR1 LGHNA and CDR2 YNFKEQ come from the germline V gene. Trimming removed 5 bases at V and 0 bases at J, with 11 bases between. These data were likewise used in another study, on T cells of mothers and their children. That paper adds: RNA was extracted, and all of it went into cDNA synthesis at about 1.6 ug per 15 ul.

The chain couples TRBV4-2 to TRBJ1-5; D remains unclear. This clonotype was obtained from a boy younger than 18 in good health. The sequencing input was blood. The CDR3 is CASSERLLSNQPQHF. As DNA, the CDR3 is TGTGCCAGCAGCGAAAGACTCCTTAGCAATCAGCCCCAGCATTTT.